This T cell receptor beta chain appears in the sequencing data of a study of T cell responses to AZD1222 COVID-19 vaccine. Findings and limits, study-wide: White British donors predominated, females outnumbered males, and clonal diversity was possibly underestimated. Samples come after the peak T cell response, not at day 14.

The germline gives CDR1 SNHLY, CDR2 FYNNEI. With 3 bases clipped from V and 8 bases from J, the junction kept 7 bases outside the gene matches. This CDR3 is built from 15 residues. Points on this clone: Antigen specificity is unknown.

Sequencing used immunoSEQ multiplex PCR; TCRdb keeps in-frame clones, though not all of them. The sample has 65,000 to 85,000 clones, roughly 85% seen once. The starting material was peripheral blood, obtained 28 days after the second AZD1222 dose. The sequence was collected from an adult who received the AZD1222 COVID-19 vaccine. The chain is built from TRBV2 and TRBJ1-4, with 9 bases that match TRBD1. Written as DNA, the CDR3 is TGTGCCAGCAGTGACTCGGGACAGGGTCGCGAAAAACTGTTTTTT. This gives the protein CASSDSGQGREKLFF.